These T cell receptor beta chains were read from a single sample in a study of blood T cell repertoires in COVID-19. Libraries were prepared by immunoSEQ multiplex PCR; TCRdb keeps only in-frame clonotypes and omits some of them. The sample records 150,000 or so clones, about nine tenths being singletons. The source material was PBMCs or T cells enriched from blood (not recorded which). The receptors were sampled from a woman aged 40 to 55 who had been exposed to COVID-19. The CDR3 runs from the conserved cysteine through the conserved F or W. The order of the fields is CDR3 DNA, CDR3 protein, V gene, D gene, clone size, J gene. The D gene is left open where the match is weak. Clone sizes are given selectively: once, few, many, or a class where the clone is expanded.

TGTGCCAGCCGATCACCGGGACTAGCGGGGGGCGGGATAGCCAAAAACATTCAGTACTTC,CASRSPGLAGGGIAKNIQYF,TRBV5-8,TRBD2,NA,TRBJ2-4
TGCGCCAGCAGCTGGACTAGCGGGGGCACAGATACGCAGTATTTT,CASSWTSGGTDTQYF,TRBV10-1,TRBD2,NA,TRBJ2-3
TGTGCCAGCACCTTCGGGGGGGACCTGGGCGGGGAGCTGTTTTTT,CASTFGGDLGGELFF,TRBV9,TRBD2,NA,TRBJ2-2
TGTGCCAGCGGGGACAGGGGGAGATCCGGTATACCTGTGGGGGCTTTCTTT,CASGDRGRSGIPVGAFF,TRBV6-4,TRBD1,NA,TRBJ1-1
TGTGCCAGCAGTTTTGGTGGGAGCTCCTACGAGCAGTACTTC,CASSFGGSSYEQYF,TRBV27,NA,NA,TRBJ2-7
TGTGCCAGCAGCTTAGATGAGGGAAACGGATATGGCTACACCTTC,CASSLDEGNGYGYTF,TRBV7-9,NA,NA,TRBJ1-2
TGTGCCAGCAGCTTAACTGGCCTGCAGGGGTTACAGCCCCAGCATTTT,CASSLTGLQGLQPQHF,TRBV7-3,NA,NA,TRBJ1-5
TGTGCAAGTCCCCTCCGGACGCGGGGGGCGGAGACCCAGTACTTC,CASPLRTRGAETQYF,TRBV12-2,NA,once,TRBJ2-5
TGCGCCAGCAGTAGGGGGTTGGCCGGGGAGCTGTTTTTT,CASSRGLAGELFF,TRBV10-1,NA,NA,TRBJ2-2
TGTGCCAGCAGCGCCGATGACAGGGTGGGACATGAGCCCCAGCATTTT,CASSADDRVGHEPQHF,TRBV9,TRBD1,NA,TRBJ1-5
TGTGCCAGCAGCCAACAGGAGGGTTGGAACACCGGGGAGCTGTTTTTT,CASSQQEGWNTGELFF,TRBV14,NA,few,TRBJ2-2
TGCGCCAGCAGCCAAGGCTACTCCTACGAGCAGTACTTC,CASSQGYSYEQYF,TRBV4-1,NA,NA,TRBJ2-7
TGCGCCAGCAGTCAGCAGGACAGTAACTATGGCTACACCTTC,CASSQQDSNYGYTF,TRBV5-1,NA,once,TRBJ1-2
TGTGCCAGTAGTAAGTCAGGGGGCGACTATGGCTACACCTTC,CASSKSGGDYGYTF,TRBV19,TRBD1,NA,TRBJ1-2
TGTGCCAGTAGTATAGGGGCCGGCACTGAAGCTTTCTTT,CASSIGAGTEAFF,TRBV19,NA,NA,TRBJ1-1
TGTGCCAGCTCACGGGACAGGGATGATGGCTACACCTTC,CASSRDRDDGYTF,TRBV18,TRBD1,NA,TRBJ1-2
TGTGCCAGCAGCTTAGGAGGGACTAGCGGTGAGCAGTTCTTC,CASSLGGTSGEQFF,TRBV11-3,TRBD2,NA,TRBJ2-1
TGTGCCAGCAGTTTAAGACTAGCGGGCCGGCCTTTCGAGCAGTACTTC,CASSLRLAGRPFEQYF,TRBV6-2/TRBV6-3,TRBD2,once,TRBJ2-7
TGTGCCAGCAGCTTAGGAGGGTACACAGATACGCAGTATTTT,CASSLGGYTDTQYF,TRBV7-8,NA,few,TRBJ2-3
TGTGCCAGCAGCCATGGGACTAGCGGGAGGAATGAGCAGTTCTTC,CASSHGTSGRNEQFF,TRBV14,TRBD2,NA,TRBJ2-1
TGTGCCAGTAGTTGGACAGGGCATAGCTATGGCTACACCTTC,CASSWTGHSYGYTF,TRBV19,TRBD1,NA,TRBJ1-2
TGCGCCAGTACTAGCGGAAACCCCTATGAGCAGTTCTTC,CASTSGNPYEQFF,TRBV10-2,TRBD2,few,TRBJ2-1
TGTGCCAGCAGTCCCTTAGCGGGAGGGCAACGTTACGAGCAGTACTTC,CASSPLAGGQRYEQYF,TRBV28,TRBD2,NA,TRBJ2-7
TGTGCCAGCAGAAATATCCCGATCTCGGTCGATGGCTACACCTTC,CASRNIPISVDGYTF,TRBV27,NA,NA,TRBJ1-2
TGTGCCAGCAGACCGCGACTAGCGGGGGGACAAGAGACCCAGTACTTC,CASRPRLAGGQETQYF,TRBV7-9,TRBD2,NA,TRBJ2-5
TGCGCCAGCAGCCAAGATTTTTGGACAGGGGCCTCTGGGGCCAACGTCCTGACTTTC,CASSQDFWTGASGANVLTF,TRBV4-3,TRBD1,NA,TRBJ2-6
TGTGCCAGTAGTAAGGGCGGGGGGACCCAAGAGACCCAGTACTTC,CASSKGGGTQETQYF,TRBV19,TRBD2,NA,TRBJ2-5
TGTGCCAGTAGTATTAGTGGGGACAGGTTCTCTGGAAACACCATATATTTT,CASSISGDRFSGNTIYF,TRBV19,TRBD1,NA,TRBJ1-3
TGCGCCAGCAGCCAAGAAGTGACAGGGGATTCACCCCTCCACTTT,CASSQEVTGDSPLHF,TRBV4-1,TRBD1,NA,TRBJ1-6
TGTGCCAGCAGATCGACAGGGGGTGATGAGCAGTTCTTC,CASRSTGGDEQFF,TRBV6-5,TRBD1,NA,TRBJ2-1
TGTGCCAGCAGTTTGAGTCAGGAACCTTTCTTT,CASSLSQEPFF,TRBV12-3/TRBV12-4,NA,NA,TRBJ1-1
TGTGCCAGCAGTTACGGGACTACTTACAATGAGCAGTTCTTC,CASSYGTTYNEQFF,TRBV6-6,TRBD2,NA,TRBJ2-1
TGTGCCAGAAGCCCCAGCGGGGGGGTGGAGACCCAGTACTTC,CARSPSGGVETQYF,TRBV7-5,NA,NA,TRBJ2-5
TGTGCCAGCAGCCGCCGAGCGGGGGCTGGAAACACCATATATTTT,CASSRRAGAGNTIYF,TRBV27,NA,once,TRBJ1-3
TGTGCCAGCAGTTGGTCTCCAGGGACAGCTGAGCTCTATGGCTACACCTTC,CASSWSPGTAELYGYTF,TRBV27,TRBD1,NA,TRBJ1-2
TGTGCCAGCAGCTATAAGCGGGAAGAGACCCAGTACTTC,CASSYKREETQYF,TRBV7-2,NA,NA,TRBJ2-5
TGCGCCAGCAGTACAGGCCGCGGGGGCTTTGATACGCAGTATTTT,CASSTGRGGFDTQYF,TRBV5-1,NA,NA,TRBJ2-3
TGCGCCAGCAGCCAAGAGAGGGGTACCGGGACAGGGACCCAAGAGACCCAGTACTTC,CASSQERGTGTGTQETQYF,TRBV4-1,TRBD1,NA,TRBJ2-5
TGCGCCAGCAGCTTGGGGCTAGCGGTATCCTACGAGCAGTACTTC,CASSLGLAVSYEQYF,TRBV5-1,TRBD2,few,TRBJ2-7
TGTGCCAGCAGCCAAGCCCCAGGGGTTGGGACTGAAGCTTTCTTT,CASSQAPGVGTEAFF,TRBV3-1/TRBV3-2,NA,once,TRBJ1-1
TGTGCCAGCAGCCGACGTTCGGGGGCCGGGGAGCTGTTTTTT,CASSRRSGAGELFF,TRBV16,NA,NA,TRBJ2-2
TGTGCCAGTAGTACTTCGGACAGGAGTCATCAGCCCCAGCATTTT,CASSTSDRSHQPQHF,TRBV19,TRBD1,NA,TRBJ1-5